This T cell receptor beta chain came from a study of blood T cell repertoires in COVID-19. Looking at the study overall: Both acute and convalescent COVID-19 samples were obtained from the United States, Italy and Spain.

The authors' processing: By means of reference gene primer amplification, nucleated cell counts were estimated. Clones were read by immunoSEQ multiplex PCR, and TCRdb kept only the in-frame ones, dropping some. V, J and clone size are those of that table, while D and trimming were read from the DNA. This table has under 350,000 clones, roughly 85% appearing once. From germline, CDR1 is SEHNR and CDR2 FQNEAQ (reference sequence). The CDR3 sequence is 14 residues long. Trimming took 4 bases from V and 6 from J; bases not matched to a gene: 4. The chain joins TRBV7-9 to TRBJ1-1; 11 bases match TRBD1. The source material was peripheral blood. The receptor was derived from a woman aged 65 to 85 with acute or convalescent COVID-19. The CDR3 bases are TGTGCCAGCAGCTCCCGGACAGGGGGCCCTGAAGCTTTCTTT. Translated: CASSSRTGGPEAFF.